The entry below gives a single T cell receptor (beta chain) sequence along with its context. This sample is part of a study of blood T cell repertoires in COVID-19. Across the whole study: The United States, Italy and Spain provided the acute and convalescent COVID-19 samples. Sample material is recorded as cDNA or gDNA derived from T cells, B-cell-depleted T cells, or PBMCs.

V was clipped by 0 bases and J by 4 bases, with 12 bases between them. The CDR3 loop spans 16 amino acids. The germline CDR1 and CDR2 sequences are SEHNR and FQNEAQ (reference sequence). As processed by the authors: Reference gene primers were amplified, and this amplification served to estimate nucleated cell counts. Clones were read by immunoSEQ multiplex PCR, and TCRdb kept only the in-frame ones, dropping some. V, J and clone size are those of that table, while D and trimming were read from the DNA. The sample contains fewer than 200,000 clones, about 80% of which appear only once. Sequenced material: peripheral blood. This chain uses TRBV7-9 with TRBJ2-2, with D unclear. This sequence was found in a woman at least 80 years old with acute or convalescent COVID-19. CDR3 sequence reads: CASSLAGLRGTGELFF. CDR3 DNA sequence: TGTGCCAGCAGCTTAGCGGGTCTGAGAGGCACCGGGGAGCTGTTTTTT.